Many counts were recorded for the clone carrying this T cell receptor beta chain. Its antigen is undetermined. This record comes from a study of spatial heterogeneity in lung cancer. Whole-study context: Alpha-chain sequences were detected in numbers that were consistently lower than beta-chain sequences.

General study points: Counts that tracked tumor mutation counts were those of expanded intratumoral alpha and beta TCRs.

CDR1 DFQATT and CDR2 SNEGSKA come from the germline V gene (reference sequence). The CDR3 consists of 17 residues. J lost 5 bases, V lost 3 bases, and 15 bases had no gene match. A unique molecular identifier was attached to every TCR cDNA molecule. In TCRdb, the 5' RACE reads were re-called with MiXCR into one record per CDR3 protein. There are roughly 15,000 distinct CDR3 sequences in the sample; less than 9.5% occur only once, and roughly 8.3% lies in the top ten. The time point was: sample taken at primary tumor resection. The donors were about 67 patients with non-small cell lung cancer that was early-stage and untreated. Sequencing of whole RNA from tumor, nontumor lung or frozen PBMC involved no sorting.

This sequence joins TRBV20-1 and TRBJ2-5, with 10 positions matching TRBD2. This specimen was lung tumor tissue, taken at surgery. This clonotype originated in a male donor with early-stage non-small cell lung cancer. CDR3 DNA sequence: TGCAGTGCTAGTCGTGCTAGGCTAGCGGGGGCCAGGGAGACCCAGTACTTC. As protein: CSASRARLAGARETQYF.